This passage covers 6 T cell receptor beta chains from one sample sequenced in a study of blood T cell repertoires in COVID-19. Only in-frame clones appear in the TCRdb table, and some are missing; sequencing was by immunoSEQ multiplex PCR. The table includes approximately 390,000 clones, almost 90% detected once. The sequencing input was peripheral blood. The receptors stem from a man younger than 35 with active or convalescent COVID-19.

CDR3 sequence reads: CASSGGGSVSNQPQHF. In nucleotides, the CDR3 is TGTGCCAGCTCCGGGGGGGGGTCGGTGAGCAATCAGCCCCAGCATTTT. V usage is TRBV18 and J usage is TRBJ1-5, with a weak D call TRBD1 (5 bases). The length of the CDR3 is 16 residues. V gave up 6 bases and J gave up 1 base, with 16 bases separating them. Germline CDR1 is KGHSH and CDR2 is LQKENI. The full variable domain, in which reference TRBV18 and TRBJ1-5 provide the parts outside the CDR3, is NAGVMQNPRHLVRRRGQEARLRCSPMKGHSHVYWYRQLPEEGLKFMVYLQKENIIDESGMPKERFSAEFPKEGPSILRIQQVVRGDSAAYFCASSGGGSVSNQPQHFGDGTRLSIL.

The gene calls are TRBV11-2 and TRBJ2-2; D is perhaps TRBD1 (6 bases). CDR3 size: 19 residues. Germline CDR1 SGHAT, CDR2 FQNNGV. V lost 2 bases and J lost 7, with 26 bases in between. CDR3 loop: CASSLSGGHRPSGHGELFF. CDR3 sequence (DNA): TGTGCCAGCAGCTTAAGTGGGGGACATCGGCCCTCCGGTCACGGGGAGCTGTTTTTT.

The rearrangement joins TRBV7-2 to TRBJ1-6; unclear D gene. This CDR3 has 15 residues. The V end lost 4 bases, the J end lost 9 bases, and 16 bases lay between the germline ends. Germline V gives CDR1 SGHTA, CDR2 FQGNSA. In DNA, the CDR3 is TGTGCCAGCAGCTACTGGGGTCGGGGTGGTTCACCCCTCCACTTT. The encoded protein is CASSYWGRGGSPLHF.

This sequence joins TRBV28 and TRBJ1-1, with no clear D. Germline CDR1 MDHEN, CDR2 SYDVKM. Trimming left V 5 bases short and J 5 bases short, with 12 bases between. CDR3 length: 13 residues. The CDR3 reads CASSIREHTEAFF. For the CDR3, the DNA is TGTGCCAGCAGTATCCGGGAACATACTGAAGCTTTCTTT.

CDR3 sequence (DNA): TGTGCCAGCAGTCAGGGGGGGACTAGCCACAATGAGCAGTTCTTC. Protein: CASSQGGTSHNEQFF. This chain connects TRBV7-9 to TRBJ2-1; 9 bases are a match to TRBD2. Germline CDR1 and CDR2: SEHNR and FQNEAQ (reference sequence). The junction had 8 bases not matched to a gene; V was cut back by 6 bases and J by 5 bases. The CDR3 length is 15 residues.

The chain recombines TRBV5-5 with TRBJ2-7; 9 bases map to TRBD1. The germline gives CDR1 SGHKS, CDR2 YYEKEE (reference sequence). The V gene end was trimmed by 4 bases and the J gene end by 1 base; junction bases not matched to a gene: 6. The CDR3 has 15 residues. The CDR3, as DNA: TGTGCCAGCAGCCGACCGGGACAGGGATCCTACGAGCAGTACTTC. It encodes CASSRPGQGSYEQYF. The whole variable domain, remainder taken from reference TRBV5-5 and TRBJ2-7, is DAGVTQSPTHLIKTRGQQVTLRCSPISGHKSVSWYQQVLGQGPQFIFQYYEKEERGRGNFPDRFSARQFPNYSSELNVNALLLGDSALYLCASSRPGQGSYEQYFGPGTRLTVT.